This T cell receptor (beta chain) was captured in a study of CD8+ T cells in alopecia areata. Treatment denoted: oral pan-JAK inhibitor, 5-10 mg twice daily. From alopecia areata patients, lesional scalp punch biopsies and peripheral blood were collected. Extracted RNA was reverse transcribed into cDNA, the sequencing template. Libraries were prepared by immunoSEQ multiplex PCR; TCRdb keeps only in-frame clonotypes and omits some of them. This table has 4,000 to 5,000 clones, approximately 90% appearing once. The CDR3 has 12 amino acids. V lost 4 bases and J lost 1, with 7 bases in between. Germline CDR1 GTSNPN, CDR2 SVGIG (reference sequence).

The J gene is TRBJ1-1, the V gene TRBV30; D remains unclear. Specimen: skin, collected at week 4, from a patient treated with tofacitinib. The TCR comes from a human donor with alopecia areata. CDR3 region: CAWTQENTEAFF. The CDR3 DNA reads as TGTGCCTGGACCCAGGAGAACACTGAAGCTTTCTTT. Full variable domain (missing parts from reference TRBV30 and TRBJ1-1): SQTIHQWPATLVQPVGSPLSLECTVEGTSNPNLYWYRQAAGRGLQLLFYSVGIGQISSEVPQNLSASRPQDRQFILSSKKLLLSDSGFYLCAWTQENTEAFFGQGTRLTVV.